These T cell receptor beta chains were read from a single sample in a study of shared clonotypes between healthy human individuals. Libraries were prepared by immunoSEQ multiplex PCR; TCRdb keeps only in-frame clonotypes and omits some of them. This sample has hundreds of thousands of clones; roughly 72% occur once, and the top ten carry around 12%. The sequenced sample consisted of PBMCs. Receptor source: a middle-aged woman in good health. Some clones in this sample may be carry-over from other donors' samples. Both conserved end residues are trimmed from each CDR3. Size values are once, few and many counts, or a class for expanded clones, and some rows have none.

>15|TRBV4-1|NA
ASSQDVQGASGNTIY
>13|TRBV6-1|NA
ASSEGEGGWNEQY
>11|TRBV7-3|NA
ASSPELNTEAF
>12|TRBV2|NA
ASSQLVGKETQY
>13|TRBV6-5|NA
ASSYSGQLGSIQY
>12|TRBV25-1|NA
ASSGTGGPETQY
>12|TRBV5-1|NA
ASSASSQNEKLF
>11|TRBV5-1|few
ASSLGQIYEQY
>13|TRBV7-9|few
ASSLPGQGESPLH
>12|TRBV7-8|once
ASSLVASGGEQF
>11|TRBV19|once
ASSILAGDRRF
>13|TRBV9|NA
ASSFRQGALETQY
>12|TRBV9|NA
ASSVGVNTGELF
>11|TRBV19|NA
ASSIGVSTEAF
>12|TRBV27|NA
ASSTNRVGTEAF
>12|TRBV5-8|NA
ASSLIRESYGYT
>13|TRBV28|once
ASRLAGESSYEQY
>14|TRBV11-2|NA
ASSLGGTILADTQY
>11|TRBV7-9|many
ASSPQGGQPQH
>13|TRBV5-1|NA
ASSPTGAQTGELF
>14|TRBV14|NA
ASSQDVGQNTDTQY
>14|TRBV9|NA
ASSVGSDTTYNEQF
>14|TRBV7-6|NA
ASSWLLAGDTDTQY
>15|TRBV7-2|NA
ASSLVIATGITAGYT
>14|TRBV13|NA
ASSYSGTGFGQPQH
>13|TRBV30|NA
ASGARFFDTGELF
>11|TRBV5-1|NA
ASSLGWNTEAF
>12|TRBV4-3|few
ASSPGTGADEQY
>9|TRBV21-1|NA
ASTPEYEQY
>12|TRBV28|NA
ASRQPGPFAEQY
>14|TRBV6-4|NA
ASSAVSALAGVAQY
>12|TRBV7-2|few
ATTSSWGTDTQY
>11|TRBV27|NA
ATKTGGRTEAF
>14|TRBV7-6|NA
ASSLAGAKPQETQY
>12|TRBV27|NA
ASRTGRSNQPQH
>13|TRBV5-1|NA
ASSLVAMEQETQY
>11|TRBV7-2|few
ASSLVTAYEQY
>13|TRBV27|NA
ASTPRGSLELGAF
>16|TRBV28|NA
ASSLWAPDRSHNYGYT
>11|TRBV2|NA
ASSRGQVNEQF
>11|TRBV29-1|once
SVEIAAMETQY
>12|TRBV6-5|NA
ASSYLDTAGEAF
>13|TRBV13|NA
ASSLGQGATGELF
>15|TRBV10-3|NA
AISESTSGRAYNEQF
>16|TRBV27|NA
ASSFSGTSGRATDTQY
>14|TRBV9|once
ASSVSGQGIWETQY
>12|TRBV28|NA
ASSAGSRDTEAL
>12|TRBV10-3|NA
AISPGTGGDEQY
>14|TRBV28|NA
ASRQTAGGSYNEQF
>11|TRBV23-1|NA
ASSQPSYEKLF
>14|TRBV7-2|once
ASSLRAGVSTDTQY
>11|TRBV11-3|NA
ASSFGRETEAF
>13|TRBV5-4|NA
ASSGRVGYGSPLH
>13|TRBV27|NA
ASSFRTSGRDEQF
>14|TRBV10-2|NA
ASSRTGDLNNQPQH
>11|TRBV28|few
ASSIGTPYGYT
>14|TRBV28|NA
ASHGMDRQGRRVQY
>11|TRBV19|NA
ASSMVGSYEQY